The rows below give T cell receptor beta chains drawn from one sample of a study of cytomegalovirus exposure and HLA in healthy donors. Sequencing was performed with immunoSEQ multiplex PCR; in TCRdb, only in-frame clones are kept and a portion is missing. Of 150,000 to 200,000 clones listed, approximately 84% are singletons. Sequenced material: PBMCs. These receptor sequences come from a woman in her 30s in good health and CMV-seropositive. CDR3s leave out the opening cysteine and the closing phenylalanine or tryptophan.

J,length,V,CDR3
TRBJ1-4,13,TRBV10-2,ASRDSQGLSEKLF
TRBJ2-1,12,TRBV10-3,AISRTGDIDEQF
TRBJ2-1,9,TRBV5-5,ASSWTPEQF
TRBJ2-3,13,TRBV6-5,ASGQGTEGPDTQY
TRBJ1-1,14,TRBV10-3,AISEGRVSGNTEAF
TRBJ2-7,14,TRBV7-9,ASSRDSGVVRLEQY
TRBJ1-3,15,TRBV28,ATSWGLNSSPGNTIY
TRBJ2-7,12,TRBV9,ASGSGQGIGEQY
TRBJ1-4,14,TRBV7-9,ASSLGDRVTNEKLF
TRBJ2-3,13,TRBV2,ASSIRSGITDTQY
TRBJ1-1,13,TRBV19,ASTPRQWGVTEAF
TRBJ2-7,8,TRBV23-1,AWTVGEQY
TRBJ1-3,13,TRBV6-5,ASSRGLSSGNTIY
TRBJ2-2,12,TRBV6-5,ASSYVGEAGELF
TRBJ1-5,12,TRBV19,ASSMVNSHQPQH
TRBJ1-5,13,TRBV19,ASSMQASTNQPQH
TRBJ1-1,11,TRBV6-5,ASSSNQGQGRI
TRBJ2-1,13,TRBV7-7,ASSFQEGGYNEQF
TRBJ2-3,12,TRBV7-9,ASSLASGVNTQY
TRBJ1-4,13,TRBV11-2,ASSLDRQVNEKLF
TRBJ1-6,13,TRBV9,ASRTGSSYNSPLH
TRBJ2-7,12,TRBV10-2,ASSEQGTSYEQY
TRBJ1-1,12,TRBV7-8,ASSLIAVNTEAF
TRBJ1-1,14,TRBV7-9,ASSLGGLARPPEAF
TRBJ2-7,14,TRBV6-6,ASSYTQGLSSYEQY
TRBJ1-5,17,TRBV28,ASSLETQGFPPNNQPQH
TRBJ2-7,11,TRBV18,ASSPRETYEQY
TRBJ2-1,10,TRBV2,ASGGTGNEQF
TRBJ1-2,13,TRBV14,ASSLLDRWEGGYT
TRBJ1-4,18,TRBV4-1,ASSQVIPGQGIAKDEKLF
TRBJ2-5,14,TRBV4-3,ASSQELAWGRETQY